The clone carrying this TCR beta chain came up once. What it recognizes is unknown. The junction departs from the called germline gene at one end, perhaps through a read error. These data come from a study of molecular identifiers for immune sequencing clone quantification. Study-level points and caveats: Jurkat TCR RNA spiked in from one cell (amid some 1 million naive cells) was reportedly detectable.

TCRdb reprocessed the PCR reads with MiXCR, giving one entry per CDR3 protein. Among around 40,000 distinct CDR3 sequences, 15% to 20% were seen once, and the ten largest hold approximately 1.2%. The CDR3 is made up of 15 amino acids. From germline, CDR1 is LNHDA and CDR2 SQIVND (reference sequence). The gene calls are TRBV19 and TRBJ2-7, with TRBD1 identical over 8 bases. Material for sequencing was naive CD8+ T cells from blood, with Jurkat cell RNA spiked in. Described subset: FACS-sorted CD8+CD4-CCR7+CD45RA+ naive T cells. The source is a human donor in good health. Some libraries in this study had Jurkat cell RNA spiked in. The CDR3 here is CTSSPSGTGTYEQYF. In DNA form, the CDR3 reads TGTACCAGTAGTCCCTCCGGGACAGGAACCTACGAGCAGTACTTC.